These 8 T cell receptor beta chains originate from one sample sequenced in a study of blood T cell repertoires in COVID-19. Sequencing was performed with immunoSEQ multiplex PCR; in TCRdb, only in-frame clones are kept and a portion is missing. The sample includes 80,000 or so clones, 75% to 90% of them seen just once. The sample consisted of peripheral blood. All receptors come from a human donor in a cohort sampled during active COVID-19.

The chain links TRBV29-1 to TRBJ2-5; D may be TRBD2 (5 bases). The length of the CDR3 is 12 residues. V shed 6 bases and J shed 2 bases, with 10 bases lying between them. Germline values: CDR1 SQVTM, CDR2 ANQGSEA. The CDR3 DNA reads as TGCAGCGTCGCTCCGGGACAAGAGACCCAGTACTTC. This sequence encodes CSVAPGQETQYF.

This CDR3 is CASSLDGGQWGTQYF. CDR3 nucleotide sequence: TGCGCCAGCAGCTTGGATGGGGGCCAGTGGGGTACCCAGTACTTC. The V and J genes are TRBV5-1 and TRBJ2-5, with a possible D match to TRBD1 (6 bases). The V gene lost 0 bases and the J gene lost 8 bases, with 17 bases spanning the gap. The germline gives CDR1 SGHRS, CDR2 YFSETQ. The CDR3 extends over 15 amino acids. The whole variable domain, filled in from reference TRBV5-1 and TRBJ2-5, reads KAGVTQTPRYLIKTRGQQVTLSCSPISGHRSVSWYQQTPGQGLQFLFEYFSETQRNKGNFPGRFSGRQFSNSRSEMNVSTLELGDSALYLCASSLDGGQWGTQYFGPGTRLLVL.

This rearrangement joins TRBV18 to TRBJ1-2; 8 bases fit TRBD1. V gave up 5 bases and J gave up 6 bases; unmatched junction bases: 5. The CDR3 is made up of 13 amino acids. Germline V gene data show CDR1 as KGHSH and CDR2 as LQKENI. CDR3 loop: CASSASGGNGYTF. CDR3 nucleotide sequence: TGTGCCAGCTCAGCTTCAGGGGGCAATGGCTACACCTTC. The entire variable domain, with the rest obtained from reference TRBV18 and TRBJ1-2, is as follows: NAGVMQNPRHLVRRRGQEARLRCSPMKGHSHVYWYRQLPEEGLKFMVYLQKENIIDESGMPKERFSAEFPKEGPSILRIQQVVRGDSAAYFCASSASGGNGYTFGSGTRLTVV.

As DNA, the CDR3 is TGTGCCAGCATACAGGGGGCAATGAATGAGCAGTTCTTC. It is translated as CASIQGAMNEQFF. J is TRBJ2-1 and V is TRBV2, with 9 bases identical to TRBD1. CDR3 length: 13 residues. V shed 7 bases and J 7 bases; nucleotides not matched to a gene: 5. Germline CDR1 SNHLY, CDR2 FYNNEI.

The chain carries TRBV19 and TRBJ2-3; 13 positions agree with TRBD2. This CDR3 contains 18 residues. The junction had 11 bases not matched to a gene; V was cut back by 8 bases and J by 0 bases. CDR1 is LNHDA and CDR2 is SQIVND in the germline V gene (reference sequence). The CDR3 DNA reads TGTGCCAGTTCCAGGACTAGCGGGGGACTAACTAGCACAGATACGCAGTATTTT. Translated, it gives CASSRTSGGLTSTDTQYF.

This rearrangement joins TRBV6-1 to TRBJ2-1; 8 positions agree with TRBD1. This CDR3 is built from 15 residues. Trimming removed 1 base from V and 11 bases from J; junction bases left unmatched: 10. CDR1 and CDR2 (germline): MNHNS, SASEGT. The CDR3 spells CASSEVKTGGWKQFF. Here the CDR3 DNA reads TGTGCCAGCAGTGAAGTGAAAACAGGGGGATGGAAGCAGTTCTTC.

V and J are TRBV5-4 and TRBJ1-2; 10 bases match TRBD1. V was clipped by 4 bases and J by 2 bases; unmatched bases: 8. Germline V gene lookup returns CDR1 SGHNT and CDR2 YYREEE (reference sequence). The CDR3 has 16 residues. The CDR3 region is CASSPGTGEANYGYTF. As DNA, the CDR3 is TGTGCCAGCAGCCCCGGGACAGGGGAAGCGAACTATGGCTACACCTTC.

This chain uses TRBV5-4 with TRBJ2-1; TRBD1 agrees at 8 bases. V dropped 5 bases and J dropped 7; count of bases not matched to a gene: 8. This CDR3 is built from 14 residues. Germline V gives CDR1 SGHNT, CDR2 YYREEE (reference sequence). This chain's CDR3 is CASSFQDRVNEQFF. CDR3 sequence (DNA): TGTGCCAGCAGTTTCCAGGACAGGGTTAATGAGCAGTTCTTC.